The source of this T cell receptor (beta chain) is a study of Ad26.COV2.S vaccination and SARS-CoV-2 variants. Overall study context: The donor was enrolled in the Ad26.COV2.S arm of the COV1001 trial. Intramuscular Ad26.COV2.S doses were given once or twice, 56 days apart. Study observations and caveats: Possibly, TCR breadth and depth analyses underestimated total T cell responses. Substantial breadth in spike-specific CD8+ and CD4+ T cell responses was reportedly seen after vaccination.

As to treatment: some 20 received Ad26.COV2.S at low or high dose, single or two shots; five or six received placebo; per-sample allocation not given. Day 63 after the first vaccine or placebo injection was the time point for sampling. This table comes from immunoSEQ multiplex PCR, and its TCRdb copy is limited to in-frame clones, with some not included. The sample records 410,000 or so clones, about nine tenths being singletons. Of note for this clone: Its specificity is unknown. This same CDR3 is encoded by further DNA sequences in the sample.

The V end lost 0 bases, the J end lost 1 base, and 4 bases lay between the germline ends. CDR3 length: 13 residues. The germline V gene encodes CDR1 PRHDT and CDR2 FYEKMQ (reference sequence). This chain uses TRBV13 with TRBJ2-7; the D is unclear. Sequenced here: peripheral blood, sampled in a trial of Ad26.COV2.S vaccine versus placebo. This clonotype was obtained from a person aged 18-65 years who received the Ad26.COV2.S COVID-19 vaccine or a placebo. The DNA for the CDR3 is TGTGCCAGCAGCTTAGGTGGATCCTACGAGCAGTACTTC. Protein sequence: CASSLGGSYEQYF.